The clone carrying this T cell receptor beta chain was counted between two and nine times. What it binds is unknown. One entry per CDR3 protein, called by TCRdb with MiXCR from the RT-PCR reads. The sample includes about 780,000 distinct CDR3 sequences, roughly 18% of them seen just once. The data were obtained in a study of response to subunit inactivated influenza vaccine. V was cut by 5 bases and J by 7 bases, with 9 bases left in between. CDR3 length: 12 amino acids. Study-wide results and caveats: Authors suggested each seasonal influenza vaccination recruits few new T cells.

V and J are TRBV12-3 or TRBV12-4 and TRBJ1-5; D possibly corresponds to TRBD1 (5 bases). The sequence was collected from a middle-aged man who received an inactivated influenza vaccine. This specimen was PBMCs from blood, taken approximately 5 days after vaccination. CDR3 DNA sequence: TGTGCCAGCAGTCGAGGGACCCAGCCCCAGCATTTT. This codes for CASSRGTQPQHF.